The clone carrying this T cell receptor beta chain showed up just a few times. TCRdb itself ran the RACE reads through MiXCR, one entry per CDR3 protein. The sample records approximately 120,000 distinct CDR3 sequences, 9.2% being singletons. This entry is derived from a study of human T cells and chemical hapten exposure. The overall study: Sensitization employed 2% DPC on 2 cm by 2 cm of upper inner arm skin. Recorded diagnoses among the mostly female patients were alopecia areata, totalis or universalis.

Specified time point: patch test 2, 6 weeks after DPC sensitization. Treatment of the sample: therapeutic diphenylcyclopropenone sensitization with weekly scalp DPC. Germline assignment: CDR1 MNHEY and CDR2 SVGEGT. The CDR3 spans 15 residues. Germline trimming cut 7 bases from V and 1 base from J; bases unmatched to any gene: 9. The chain is built from TRBV6-2 or TRBV6-3 and TRBJ2-5; 7 bases align to TRBD1. The input for sequencing was whole blood, taken in connection with sensitization to the hapten diphenylcyclopropenone (DPC). This TCR came from a woman between 40 and 55 years old with alopecia areata. Some clones in this sample may be carry-over from other donors' samples. CDR3 amino acids: CASNAFGQAQETQYF. In DNA, the CDR3 is TGTGCCAGCAATGCGTTCGGACAGGCCCAAGAGACCCAGTACTTC.